The clone carrying this TCR beta chain was seen ten or more times. Its target is unknown. The CDR3 totals 18 residues. Germline V lookup: CDR1 SGHRS, CDR2 YFSETQ. Trimming cost V 3 bases and J 6 bases; bases outside gene matches: 15. The data derive from a study of response to subunit inactivated influenza vaccine. TCRdb redid the calling of the RT-PCR reads with MiXCR, one entry per CDR3 protein. Counted here are fewer than 600,000 distinct CDR3 sequences, around 7.9% occurring once; the ten biggest clones make up about an eighth. Study outcomes and limitations: T cells newly recruited by each seasonal influenza vaccination are few, the authors suggested.

This TCR derives from a man aged 50 to 69 who received an inactivated influenza vaccine. The source material was PBMCs from blood, sampled around 25 months after vaccination. The chain combines TRBV5-1 with TRBJ2-3, with 11 bases identical to TRBD2. CDR3 sequence: CASSYGVGGLAGMDTQYF. CDR3 in DNA: TGCGCCAGCAGCTATGGCGTTGGAGGACTAGCGGGTATGGATACGCAGTATTTT.